This entry lists 5 T cell receptor beta chains sequenced from one sample in a study of T cells in Graves' hyperthyroidism and ophthalmopathy (dated by TCRdb to 2018 to 2020). Library preparation employed multiplex PCR. The sequencer listed for this sample is Illumina HiSeq 2000. TCR beta CDR3 regions were amplified from RNA transcripts. The first round of RT-PCR for the TCR CDR3 was performed with the HTBI primer set and the Qiagen OneStep RT-PCR kit. TCRdb reran the public reads through fastp at Q25 and MiXCR, keeping productive beta chains. Under each unique CDR3 protein, matching rows form one entry showing the most common genes and DNA. This sample is represented by about 560,000 distinct CDR3 sequences; over 15% of them were singletons. Of the sample, under 20% falls within the top ten clones. Sequenced sample: blood. These TCRs come from a young woman with Graves' hyperthyroidism.

This clonotype has more than one count but fewer than ten. The CDR3 loop reads CASSYRPGLLGNEQFF. The DNA for the CDR3 is TGTGCCAGCAGTTACCGTCCGGGGCTACTAGGGAATGAGCAGTTCTTC. V gene TRBV6-5 combines with J gene TRBJ2-1, with D perhaps TRBD1 or TRBD2 (5 bases each). Trimming shortened V by 2 bases and J by 7 bases, and 18 bases separated the two germline ends. CDR1 is MNHEY, CDR2 SVGAGI, per germline. The CDR3 length is 16 residues.

The chain couples TRBV30 to TRBJ1-1, with 10 nucleotides matching TRBD1. The V segment lost 5 bases and the J segment 3 bases; nucleotides outside the gene matches: 9. The CDR3 is 15 amino acids. CDR1 and CDR2 (germline): GTSNPN, SVGIG (reference sequence). CDR3 in amino acids: CAWDRPGTGDTEAFF. DNA of the CDR3: TGTGCCTGGGACCGCCCCGGGACAGGGGACACTGAAGCTTTCTTT.

The sample holds a few counts of this clonotype. The genes are TRBV27 and TRBJ1-1, with 7 nucleotides matching TRBD1. The J segment lost 0 bases and the V segment lost 1 base, leaving 5 bases of the junction unmatched. Germline assignment: CDR1 MNHEY and CDR2 SMNVEV (reference sequence). There are 16 residues in the CDR3. CDR3 sequence: CASSLFQGQMNTEAFF. CDR3 sequence (DNA): TGTGCCAGCAGTTTATTTCAGGGACAGATGAACACTGAAGCTTTCTTT.

This clonotype was detected a few times. The chain recombines TRBV20-1 with TRBJ1-4, with a possible D match to TRBD1 (5 bases). The V gene lost 3 bases and the J gene lost 8 bases, with 19 bases spanning the gap. Germline assignment: CDR1 DFQATT and CDR2 SNEGSKA (reference sequence). This CDR3 spans 15 amino acids. The CDR3 DNA reads as TGCAGTGCTAGCCCCCTCGGGGGAATACGGGAAAAACTGTTTTTT. It is translated as CSASPLGGIREKLFF.

This clonotype has only a few counts. This chain uses TRBV20-1 with TRBJ1-3; D uncertain. The germline V and J ends were trimmed by 1 base and 0 bases, with 10 bases remaining between them. Germline V gene data show CDR1 as DFQATT and CDR2 as SNEGSKA (reference sequence). The CDR3 is made up of 15 amino acids. CDR3: CSARASENSGNTIYF. DNA for the CDR3: TGCAGTGCTAGAGCTTCAGAGAACTCTGGAAACACCATATATTTT.